This TCR beta chain was identified during a study of shared clonotypes between healthy human individuals. The CDR3 length is 15 residues. The V end was cut by 0 bases, the J end by 0 bases, with 9 bases between. CDR1 is SGHRS and CDR2 is YFSETQ in the germline V gene. Libraries were prepared by immunoSEQ multiplex PCR; TCRdb keeps only in-frame clonotypes and omits some of them. The profile shows millions of clones, around 94% of them singletons. This clonotype was sampled from a man aged 18 to 30 in good health. The sample taken for sequencing was naive CD4+ T cells sorted from blood. The subset here: CD45RA+ positively selected. The rearrangement uses TRBV5-1 and TRBJ1-1, with D possibly being TRBD1 (5 bases). The CDR3 is CASSLEARVNTEAFF. DNA for the CDR3: TGCGCCAGCAGCTTGGAGGCCAGGGTGAACACTGAAGCTTTCTTT.